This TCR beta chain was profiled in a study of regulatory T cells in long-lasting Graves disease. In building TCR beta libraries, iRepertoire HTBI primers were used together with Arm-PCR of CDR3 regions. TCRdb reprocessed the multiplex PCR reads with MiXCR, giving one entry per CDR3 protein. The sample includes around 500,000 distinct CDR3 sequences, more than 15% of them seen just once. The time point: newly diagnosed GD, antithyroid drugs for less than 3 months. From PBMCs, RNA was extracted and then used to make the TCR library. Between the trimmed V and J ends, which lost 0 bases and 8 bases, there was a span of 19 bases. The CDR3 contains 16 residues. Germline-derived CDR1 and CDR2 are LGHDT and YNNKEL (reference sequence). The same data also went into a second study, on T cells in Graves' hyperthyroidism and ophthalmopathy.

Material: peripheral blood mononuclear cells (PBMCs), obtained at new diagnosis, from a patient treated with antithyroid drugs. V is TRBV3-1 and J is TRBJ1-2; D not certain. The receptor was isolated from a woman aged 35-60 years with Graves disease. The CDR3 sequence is CASSQDSSGTSGGYTF. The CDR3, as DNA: TGTGCCAGCAGCCAAGATAGCTCGGGAACCTCCGGGGGCTACACCTTC.